One sample yielded the 32 T cell receptor beta chains listed below, sequenced in a study of blood T cell repertoires in COVID-19 (dated by TCRdb to 2018 to 2021). Libraries were constructed by the immunoSEQ multiplex PCR assay. TCRdb re-hosts the immuneACCESS table, in-frame sequences only. Its copies lack some clones; in the studies checked, an unresolved V gene accounts for under half of them, and the cause for the rest is not known. Within this sample are hundreds of thousands of clones, with 65% to 85% of them counted one time only. The top ten constitute 6.8% of the sample. The sequenced sample was PBMCs or T cells enriched from blood (not recorded which). The receptors come from a woman between 40 and 50 years old who had recovered from COVID-19.

This chain connects TRBV2 to TRBJ2-5; the match to TRBD1 covers 7 bases. The germline CDR1 and CDR2 sequences are SNHLY and FYNNEI. CDR3 length equals 12 residues. V dropped 5 bases and J dropped 5; count of bases not matched to a gene: 2. The CDR3 region is CASSIQGETQYF. CDR3 nucleotides: TGTGCCAGCAGTATACAGGGGGAGACCCAGTACTTC.

The chain is built from TRBV3-1 (or the pseudogene TRBV3-2) and TRBJ2-1; tentative D call: TRBD1 (6 bases). There are 13 residues in the CDR3. From germline, CDR1 is LGHDT and CDR2 YNNKEL (reference sequence). V gave up 6 bases and J gave up 6 bases, with 12 bases separating them. The CDR3 loop reads CASRKSGANEQFF. CDR3 DNA: TGTGCCAGCAGGAAATCAGGGGCCAATGAGCAGTTCTTC.

The V gene is TRBV5-1, the J gene TRBJ2-2; 14 nucleotides align to TRBD2. This CDR3 is built from 16 residues. V was clipped by 4 bases and J by 8 bases; unmatched bases: 7. In germline, CDR1 is SGHRS, CDR2 YFSETQ. DNA for the CDR3: TGCGCCAGCAGCACGCCGGGACTAGCGGGAGTAGGGGAGCTGTTTTTT. It encodes CASSTPGLAGVGELFF. Combining the CDR3 with reference TRBV5-1 and TRBJ2-2 gives the whole variable domain KAGVTQTPRYLIKTRGQQVTLSCSPISGHRSVSWYQQTPGQGLQFLFEYFSETQRNKGNFPGRFSGRQFSNSRSEMNVSTLELGDSALYLCASSTPGLAGVGELFFGEGSRLTVL.

The rearrangement joins TRBV5-1 to TRBJ2-1; D is unclear. This CDR3 is built from 15 residues. In germline, CDR1 is SGHRS, CDR2 YFSETQ. Trimming removed 0 bases at V and 2 bases at J, with 9 bases between. CDR3 in DNA: TGCGCCAGCAGCTTGGCCTCGGTAGCCTACAATGAGCAGTTCTTC. Translating it yields CASSLASVAYNEQFF.

V and J are TRBV11-1 and TRBJ1-4, with TRBD1 matching 7 bases. The J segment lost 6 bases and the V segment lost 4 bases, leaving 8 bases of the junction unmatched. The germline gives CDR1 SGHAT, CDR2 FQDESV (reference sequence). The CDR3 totals 15 residues. The CDR3: CASSSRQGRDEKLFF. The CDR3 DNA reads TGTGCCAGCAGCTCTCGACAGGGAAGAGATGAAAAACTGTTTTTT.

The chain links TRBV9 to TRBJ1-5; possibly TRBD1 for D (5 bases). The CDR3 extends over 16 amino acids. CDR1 SGDLS and CDR2 YYNGEE come from the germline V gene. Trimming pared 1 base from V and 0 bases from J, leaving 11 bases between. The CDR3 here is CASSVFGHYSNQPQHF. CDR3 sequence (DNA): TGTGCCAGCAGCGTATTCGGACACTATAGCAATCAGCCCCAGCATTTT.

This chain uses TRBV7-2 with TRBJ1-2, with TRBD1 identical over 9 bases. This CDR3 comprises 15 residues. J gave up 3 bases and V 4 bases, and 6 bases lay outside the gene matches. Germline values: CDR1 SGHTA, CDR2 FQGNSA. Here the CDR3 DNA reads TGTGCCAGCAGCTCCGGGACAGGGTGGGACTATGGCTACACCTTC. Protein product: CASSSGTGWDYGYTF.

The CDR3 DNA is TGTGCCAGCAGCTTAAGGGGGTCTAGGCAGCCGGTAATCTATGGCTACACCTTC. It translates to CASSLRGSRQPVIYGYTF. This rearrangement joins TRBV7-2 to TRBJ1-2; D might be TRBD1 (6 bases). This CDR3 region has 18 residues. Looked up from germline, CDR1 is SGHTA and CDR2 is FQGNSA. V shed 2 bases and J shed 4 bases, with 23 bases lying between them.

V and J are TRBV15 and TRBJ1-5; 8 nucleotides agree with TRBD1. J gave up 7 bases and V 3 bases, and 8 bases lay outside the gene matches. Germline loops: CDR1 LNHNV, CDR2 YYDKDF (reference sequence). The CDR3 runs to 15 residues. CDR3 region: CATSRGNRGGQPQHF. In nucleotides, the CDR3 is TGTGCCACCAGCAGGGGAAACAGGGGGGGACAGCCCCAGCATTTT.

This rearrangement joins TRBV20-1 to TRBJ2-3; TRBD2 agrees at 8 bases. This CDR3 has 11 amino acids. Germline-derived CDR1 and CDR2 are DFQATT and SNEGSKA (reference sequence). Trimming at V came to 4 bases and at J to 10 bases, leaving 4 bases not matched to a gene. DNA for the CDR3: TGCAGTGCTATAGGCGGGGGGCCGCAGTATTTT. This sequence encodes CSAIGGGPQYF.

About this clone itself: An end of the junction does not agree with germline; a read error may underlie this. The genes are TRBV28 and TRBJ1-1; perhaps TRBD1 as D (6 bases). Germline assignment: CDR1 MDHEN and CDR2 SYDVKM. This CDR3 is 8 amino acids long. CDR3 coding DNA: TGTGCCAGCTCGCCGGGACATTTT. Protein sequence: CASSPGHF. Variable domain in full (rest from reference TRBV28 and TRBJ1-1): DVKVTQSSRYLVKRTGEKVFLECVQDMDHENMFWYRQDPGLGLRLIYFSYDVKMKEKGDIPEGYSVSREKKERFSLILESASTNQTSMYLCASSPGHFGQGTRLTVV.

The chain carries TRBV5-4 and TRBJ1-1; TRBD1 might be the D (6 bases). The germline CDR1 and CDR2 sequences are SGHNT and YYREEE (reference sequence). V was pared by 6 bases and J by 3 bases, with 15 bases between. The CDR3 extends over 14 amino acids. The CDR3 DNA reads TGTGCCAGCAACCCGGGGGCGGGGGACACTGAAGCTTTCTTT. Translated: CASNPGAGDTEAFF. Full variable domain (remainder filled in from reference TRBV5-4 and TRBJ1-1): ETGVTQSPTHLIKTRGQQVTLRCSSQSGHNTVSWYQQALGQGPQFIFQYYREEENGRGNFPPRFSGLQFPNYSSELNVNALELDDSALYLCASNPGAGDTEAFFGQGTRLTVV.

V gene TRBV3-1 (or the pseudogene TRBV3-2) combines with J gene TRBJ2-3; TRBD2 agrees at 7 bases. Germline V gene lookup returns CDR1 LGHDT and CDR2 YNNKEL (reference sequence). Trimming took 4 bases from V and 0 from J; bases not matched to a gene: 4. This CDR3 comprises 15 residues. The CDR3 region has the DNA TGTGCCAGCAGCCCTAGCGGATGGAGCACAGATACGCAGTATTTT. This codes for CASSPSGWSTDTQYF.

CDR3 nucleotides: TGTGCCAGCAGGCACCGGGACAGGGGGCCCGGGGGGGGCTACACCTTC. Amino acids: CASRHRDRGPGGGYTF. The chain has TRBV28 and TRBJ1-2, with 12 bases lining up with TRBD1. This CDR3 comprises 16 residues. The V and J ends lost 6 bases and 8 bases, in that order; junction bases with no gene match: 13. In germline, CDR1 is MDHEN, CDR2 SYDVKM.

The chain employs TRBV19 and TRBJ1-2, with D perhaps matching TRBD1 (5 bases). This CDR3 spans 13 amino acids. CDR1 is LNHDA and CDR2 is SQIVND in the germline V gene (reference sequence). Trimming left V 6 bases short and J 4 bases short, with 12 bases between. CDR3 residues: CASRPTVLYGYTF. The CDR3, as DNA: TGTGCCAGTAGACCGACAGTACTCTATGGCTACACCTTC.

The count of this clone is one. V and J are TRBV30 and TRBJ2-5; the match to TRBD2 covers 13 bases. Germline V CDR1 and CDR2: GTSNPN, SVGIG (reference sequence). The CDR3 has 13 amino acids. The V gene end was trimmed by 5 bases and the J gene end by 7 bases; junction bases not matched to a gene: 4. CDR3 sequence (DNA): TGTGCCTGGGGACTAGCGGGAGTAGGGACCCAGTACTTC. Translating gives CAWGLAGVGTQYF.

The chain employs TRBV23-1 and TRBJ1-5; D is ambiguous. TRBV23-1 is filed as an ORF, its function uncertain. The ends were cut back, 3 bases at V and 2 bases at J, with 17 bases in the middle. The CDR3 contains 17 residues. CDR3 sequence: CASSHPEGFIRNQPQHF. The CDR3 DNA is TGCGCCAGCAGTCACCCGGAGGGATTCATCCGCAATCAGCCCCAGCATTTT.

CDR3 bases: TGTGCTAGTGCCCATCGACTTACTGAAAAACTGTTTTTT. Translation gives CASAHRLTEKLFF. The chain combines TRBV12-5 with TRBJ1-4, with D unresolved. From germline, CDR1 is LGHNT and CDR2 FRNRAP. CDR3 length equals 13 residues. Trimming took 7 bases from V and 7 from J, leaving 13 bases between them.

This chain links TRBV6-1 with TRBJ2-5; tentatively, D is TRBD2 (7 bases). This CDR3 contains 16 residues. The V and J ends lost 2 bases and 4 bases respectively, with 17 bases between them. The germline gives CDR1 MNHNS, CDR2 SASEGT. CDR3 protein: CASSERGAGWRETQYF. In DNA, the CDR3 is TGTGCCAGCAGTGAACGGGGGGCAGGGTGGCGAGAGACCCAGTACTTC.

The chain employs TRBV28 and TRBJ2-3, with TRBD2 as a possible D gene (5 bases). This CDR3 contains 14 residues. V lost 3 bases and J 2 bases, leaving 9 bases between the germline ends. The V gene's germline CDR1 is MDHEN and CDR2 SYDVKM. The CDR3 bases are TGTGCCAGCAGTTTTTTCGGGGTCACAGATACGCAGTATTTT. Its protein is CASSFFGVTDTQYF.

The chain's CDR3 is CASSPQGAGETQYF. CDR3 DNA: TGTGCCAGCAGCCCCCAGGGGGCAGGTGAGACCCAGTACTTC. The genes are TRBV9 and TRBJ2-5; 8 nucleotides match TRBD1. This CDR3 is 14 amino acids long. Germline loops: CDR1 SGDLS, CDR2 YYNGEE. J gave up 5 bases and V 4 bases, and 7 bases lay outside the gene matches.

This chain links TRBV19 with TRBJ1-1; 9 bases align to TRBD1. The CDR3 consists of 16 residues. CDR1 LNHDA and CDR2 SQIVND come from the germline V gene (reference sequence). The V and J ends lost 8 bases and 4 bases, in that order; junction bases with no gene match: 14. Here the CDR3 DNA reads TGTGCCAGTTCCCCATTACAGGGGGCTTGGGTCACTGAAGCTTTCTTT. This sequence encodes CASSPLQGAWVTEAFF.

The chain carries TRBV7-7 and TRBJ2-3; D perhaps matches TRBD1 (6 bases). The CDR3 contains 16 residues. The germline CDR1 and CDR2 sequences are SSHAT and FNYEAQ (reference sequence). The V end was cut by 5 bases, the J end by 6 bases, with 21 bases between. As DNA, the CDR3 is TGTGCCAGCAGCCCATCGGACAGTTTAATATGGGATACGCAGTATTTT. Protein product: CASSPSDSLIWDTQYF.

The genes are TRBV21-1 and TRBJ2-7; no DNA check was done on the table's D call, TRBD1. TRBV21-1 is marked as a pseudogene. The CDR3 sequence is 15 residues long. The CDR3 sequence is CASSPPSQGVYEQYF. The CDR3, as DNA: TGTGCCAGCAGCCCCCCGAGTCAGGGGGTCTACGAGCAGTACTTC.

This chain connects TRBV12-3 or TRBV12-4 to TRBJ1-2; maybe TRBD1 (6 bases). The ends were cut back, 4 bases at V and 2 bases at J, with 8 bases in the middle. The CDR3 sequence is 13 residues long. DNA of the CDR3: TGTGCCAGCAGTTCTACAGGGAACTATGGCTACACCTTC. It codes for CASSSTGNYGYTF.

The chain has TRBV5-1 and TRBJ2-7, with D possibly TRBD2 on 6 matching bases. The V end was cut by 4 bases, the J end by 2 bases, with 13 bases between. The CDR3 runs to 14 residues. CDR1 is SGHRS, CDR2 YFSETQ, per germline. This chain's CDR3 is CASSRRPGAYEQYF. CDR3 coding DNA: TGCGCCAGCAGCAGACGTCCGGGAGCCTACGAGCAGTACTTC.

V gene TRBV18 combines with J gene TRBJ2-3; 9 nucleotides align to TRBD2. The CDR3 is 15 residues long. V shed 0 bases, J shed 4 bases, and the junction held 2 bases outside the gene matches. Germline loops: CDR1 KGHSH, CDR2 LQKENI. For the CDR3, the DNA is TGTGCCAGCTCACCACCGGGACTAGCTGCAGATACGCAGTATTTT. Translated: CASSPPGLAADTQYF.

This rearrangement joins TRBV5-1 to TRBJ2-3; 8 bases are shared with TRBD2. The V and J ends lost 2 bases and 6 bases, in that order; junction bases with no gene match: 8. Germline V gene lookup returns CDR1 SGHRS and CDR2 YFSETQ. There are 15 residues in the CDR3. Here the CDR3 reads CASSLPGLGFDTQYF. The CDR3 DNA reads as TGCGCCAGCAGCTTACCGGGACTAGGGTTTGATACGCAGTATTTT.

V is TRBV7-2 and J is TRBJ1-2; a weak D match, TRBD1 (5 bases). The CDR3 totals 13 residues. The V end was cut by 3 bases, the J end by 4 bases, with 9 bases between. The germline CDR1 and CDR2 sequences are SGHTA and FQGNSA. CDR3 amino acids: CASSLGRSYGYTF. In DNA, the CDR3 is TGTGCCAGCAGCTTGGGGCGGAGCTATGGCTACACCTTC.

The chain has TRBV9 and TRBJ2-7; D is ambiguous. CDR1 and CDR2 from the germline V gene are SGDLS and YYNGEE. The V and J ends lost 0 bases and 2 bases respectively, with 6 bases between them. The CDR3 has 13 residues. The CDR3 DNA sequence: TGTGCCAGCAGCGTAGCCCCTGCCTACGAGCAGTACTTC. This translates into CASSVAPAYEQYF. Filled out from reference TRBV9 and TRBJ2-7, the complete variable domain reads DSGVTQTPKHLITATGQRVTLRCSPRSGDLSVYWYQQSLDQGLQFLIQYYNGEERAKGNILERFSAQQFPDLHSELNLSSLELGDSALYFCASSVAPAYEQYFGPGTRLTVT.

The chain uses TRBV3-1 (or the pseudogene TRBV3-2) and TRBJ2-4, with a tentative D call TRBD1 (6 bases). V dropped 3 bases and J dropped 1 base, with 7 bases sitting between them. The CDR3 contains 14 residues. The germline V gene encodes CDR1 LGHDT and CDR2 YNNKEL (reference sequence). The CDR3 sequence is CASSQRGAKNIQYF. CDR3 bases: TGTGCCAGCAGCCAGAGGGGGGCCAAAAACATTCAGTACTTC.

The V call is TRBV28, the J call TRBJ1-6; 7 positions match TRBD1. Germline V lookup: CDR1 MDHEN, CDR2 SYDVKM. V was clipped by 2 bases and J by 7 bases; unmatched bases: 2. This CDR3 is 14 amino acids long. The CDR3 DNA reads as TGTGCCAGCAGTTTACAGGGGGGAAATTCACCCCTCCACTTT. Translation gives CASSLQGGNSPLHF. Based on the CDR3 plus reference TRBV28 and TRBJ1-6, the full variable domain is DVKVTQSSRYLVKRTGEKVFLECVQDMDHENMFWYRQDPGLGLRLIYFSYDVKMKEKGDIPEGYSVSREKKERFSLILESASTNQTSMYLCASSLQGGNSPLHFGNGTRLTVT.